This T cell receptor beta chain was identified during a study of shared clonotypes between healthy human individuals. Study at large: For every donor, three CD4 naive, three CD4 memory, two CD8 naive and one CD8 memory plates were used.

Each subset's genomic DNA was split evenly across several immunoSEQ plates. The table came from immunoSEQ multiplex PCR; TCRdb's copy has only in-frame clones and leaves some out. The profile covers about 1.1 million clones, with 60% to 80% appearing a single time and 0.89% taken by the ten largest. V shed 2 bases and J 0 bases; nucleotides not matched to a gene: 7. The germline gives CDR1 MNHEY, CDR2 SMNVEV (reference sequence). There are 16 residues in the CDR3. Worth noting for this clone: The antigen is unknown.

Findings and caveats of the study: Between a few donors, naive CD4 clonotypes were shared at a level of approximately 5%.

This TCR was sampled from a man between 18 and 29 years old in good health. Some clones in this sample may be carry-over from other donors' samples. Sample: memory CD4+ T cells from PBMCs. Subset meaning: CD45RA-negative fraction. V is TRBV27 and J is TRBJ2-7, with 7 bases identical to TRBD1. The CDR3 sequence is CASSLGTDRSSYEQYF. CDR3 nucleotide sequence: TGTGCCAGCAGTTTAGGTACGGACAGGAGCTCCTACGAGCAGTACTTC.